This TCR beta chain was found in a study of CD8+CD57+ T cells in acquired aplastic anemia. Study-wide background: Mean DNA quantity obtained from sorted CD4+ and CD8+ cells was about 3.2 ug.

To note about this clonotype: Its specificity is not known.

Investigators profiled TCR beta VDJ and CDR3 from genomic DNA template. From the reads, TCRdb called clonotypes with MiXCR, one entry per CDR3 protein. Of 450,000 to 600,000 distinct CDR3 sequences listed, approximately 33% are singletons. The study's findings and limits: Over 25 CD8+ CDR3 sequences occurred in both the patients and the controls. Researchers reported that CD8+ Simpson's diversity was not significantly different in patients versus controls.

Patients chosen for sequencing had shown CD8+CD57+ cell expansion by flow cytometry. CDR1 MGHDK and CDR2 SYGVNS come from the germline V gene. V shed 7 bases and J 5 bases; nucleotides not matched to a gene: 3. This CDR3 contains 14 residues. This rearrangement joins TRBV25-1 to TRBJ2-1; 12 nucleotides agree with TRBD2. This sequence originates from a human donor with aplastic anemia. The sequencing input was sorted CD4+, CD8+, or CD8+CD57+ T cells (not recorded which) from PBMCs. DNA for the CDR3: TGTGCCAGCATCAGGACTAGCGGGAACAATGAGCAGTTCTTC. The encoded protein is CASIRTSGNNEQFF.